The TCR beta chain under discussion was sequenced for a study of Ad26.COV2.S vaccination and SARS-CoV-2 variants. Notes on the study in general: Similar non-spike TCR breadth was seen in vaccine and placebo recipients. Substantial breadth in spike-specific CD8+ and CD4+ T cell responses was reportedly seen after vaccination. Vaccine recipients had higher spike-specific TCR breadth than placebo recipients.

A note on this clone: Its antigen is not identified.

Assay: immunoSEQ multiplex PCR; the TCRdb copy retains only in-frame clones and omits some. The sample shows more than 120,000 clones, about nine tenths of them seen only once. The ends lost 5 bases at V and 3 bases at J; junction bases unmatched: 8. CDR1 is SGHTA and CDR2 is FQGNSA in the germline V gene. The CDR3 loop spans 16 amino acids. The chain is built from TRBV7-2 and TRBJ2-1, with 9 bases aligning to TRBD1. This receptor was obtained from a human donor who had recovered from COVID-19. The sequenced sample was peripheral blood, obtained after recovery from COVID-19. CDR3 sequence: CASSLPGQGNYNEQFF. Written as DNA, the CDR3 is TGTGCCAGCAGCCTTCCGGGACAGGGCAACTACAATGAGCAGTTCTTC.